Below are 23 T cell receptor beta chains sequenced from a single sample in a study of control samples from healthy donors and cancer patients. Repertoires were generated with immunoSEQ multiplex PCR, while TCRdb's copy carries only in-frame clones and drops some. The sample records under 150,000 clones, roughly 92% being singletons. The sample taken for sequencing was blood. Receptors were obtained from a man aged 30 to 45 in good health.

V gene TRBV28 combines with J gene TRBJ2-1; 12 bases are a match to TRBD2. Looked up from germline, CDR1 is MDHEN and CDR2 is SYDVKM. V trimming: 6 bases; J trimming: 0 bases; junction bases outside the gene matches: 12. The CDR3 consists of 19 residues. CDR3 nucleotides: TGTGCCAGCAGCTATACTAGCGGGAGGACCCATAGCTCCTACAATGAGCAGTTCTTC. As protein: CASSYTSGRTHSSYNEQFF.

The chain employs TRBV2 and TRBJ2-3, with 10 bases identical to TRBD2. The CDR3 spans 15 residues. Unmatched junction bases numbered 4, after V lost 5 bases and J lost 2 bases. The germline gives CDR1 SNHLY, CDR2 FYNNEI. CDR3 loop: CASSTTSGDTDTQYF. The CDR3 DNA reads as TGTGCCAGCAGTACTACTAGCGGGGACACAGATACGCAGTATTTT.

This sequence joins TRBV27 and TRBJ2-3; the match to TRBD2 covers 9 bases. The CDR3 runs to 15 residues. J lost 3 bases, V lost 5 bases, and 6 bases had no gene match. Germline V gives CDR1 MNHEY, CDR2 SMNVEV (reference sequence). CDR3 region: CASSPASGDTDTQYF. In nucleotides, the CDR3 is TGTGCCAGCAGTCCAGCTAGCGGGGATACAGATACGCAGTATTTT.

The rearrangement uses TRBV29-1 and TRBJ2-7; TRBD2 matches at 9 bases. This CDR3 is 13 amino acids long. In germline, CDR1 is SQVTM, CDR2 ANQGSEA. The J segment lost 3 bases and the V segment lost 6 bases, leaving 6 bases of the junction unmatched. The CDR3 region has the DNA TGCAGCGTCCTAGCGGGACCATACTACGAGCAGTACTTC. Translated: CSVLAGPYYEQYF.

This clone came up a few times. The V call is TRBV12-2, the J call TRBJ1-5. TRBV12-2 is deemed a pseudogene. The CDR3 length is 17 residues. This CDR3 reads CASRLVSRRQSNQPQHF. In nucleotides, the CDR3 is TGTGCAAGTCGCTTAGTGTCAAGGAGGCAATCTAATCAGCCCCAGCATTTT.

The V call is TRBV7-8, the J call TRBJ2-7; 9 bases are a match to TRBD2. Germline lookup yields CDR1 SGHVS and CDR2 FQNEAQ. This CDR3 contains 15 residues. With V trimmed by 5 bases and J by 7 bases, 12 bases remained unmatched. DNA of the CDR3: TGTGCCAGCAGCACGAGAACTAGCGGGCAGGAGGAGCAGTACTTC. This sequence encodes CASSTRTSGQEEQYF.

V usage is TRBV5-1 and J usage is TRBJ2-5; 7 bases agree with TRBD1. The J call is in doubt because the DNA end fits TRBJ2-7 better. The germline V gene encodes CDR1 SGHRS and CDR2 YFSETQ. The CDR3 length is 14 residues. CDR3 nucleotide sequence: TGCGCCAGCAGCTCCGGGACAGACCCCTACGAGCAGTACTTC. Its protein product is CASSSGTDPYEQYF.

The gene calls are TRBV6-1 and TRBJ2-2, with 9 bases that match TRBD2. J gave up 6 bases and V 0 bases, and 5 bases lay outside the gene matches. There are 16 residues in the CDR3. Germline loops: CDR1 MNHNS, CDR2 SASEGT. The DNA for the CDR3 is TGTGCCAGCAGTGAAGCGATCGGGACTAGCCCCGGGGAGCTGTTTTTT. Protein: CASSEAIGTSPGELFF.

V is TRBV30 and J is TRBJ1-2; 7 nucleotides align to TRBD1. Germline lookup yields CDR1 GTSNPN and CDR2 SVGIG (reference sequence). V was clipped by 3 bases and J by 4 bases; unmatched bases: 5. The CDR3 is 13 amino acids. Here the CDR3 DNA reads TGTGCCTGGAGCTTTGGGACAGCCTATGGCTACACCTTC. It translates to CAWSFGTAYGYTF.

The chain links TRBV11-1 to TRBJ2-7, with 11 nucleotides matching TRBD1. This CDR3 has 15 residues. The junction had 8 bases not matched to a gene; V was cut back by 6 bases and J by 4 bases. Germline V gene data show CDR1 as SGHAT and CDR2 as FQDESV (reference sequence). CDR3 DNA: TGTGCCAGCAGTTCGCAGGACAGGGGGCGGTACGAGCAGTACTTC. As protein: CASSSQDRGRYEQYF.

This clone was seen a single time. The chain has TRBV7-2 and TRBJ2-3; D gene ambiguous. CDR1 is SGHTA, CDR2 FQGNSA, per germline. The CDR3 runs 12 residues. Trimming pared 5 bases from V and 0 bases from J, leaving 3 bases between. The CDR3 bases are TGTGCCAGCAGCCCTAGCACAGATACGCAGTATTTT. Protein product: CASSPSTDTQYF. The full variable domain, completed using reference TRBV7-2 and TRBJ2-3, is GAGVSQSPSNKVTEKGKDVELRCDPISGHTALYWYRQSLGQGLEFLIYFQGNSAPDKSGLPSDRFSAERTGGSVSTLTIQRTQQEDSAVYLCASSPSTDTQYFGPGTRLTVL.

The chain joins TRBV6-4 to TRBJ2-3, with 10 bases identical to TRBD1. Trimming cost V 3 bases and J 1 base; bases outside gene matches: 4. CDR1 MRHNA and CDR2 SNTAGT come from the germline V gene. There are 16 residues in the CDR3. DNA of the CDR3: TGTGCCAGCAGTGATACCGGGACAGGGGGCACAGATACGCAGTATTTT. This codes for CASSDTGTGGTDTQYF.

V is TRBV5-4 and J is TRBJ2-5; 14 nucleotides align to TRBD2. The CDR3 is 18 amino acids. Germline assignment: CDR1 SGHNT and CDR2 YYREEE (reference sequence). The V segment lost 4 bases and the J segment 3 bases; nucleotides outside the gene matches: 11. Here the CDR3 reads CASSRSVPGLAGEETQYF. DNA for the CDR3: TGTGCCAGCAGCCGTTCCGTGCCGGGACTAGCGGGAGAAGAGACCCAGTACTTC.

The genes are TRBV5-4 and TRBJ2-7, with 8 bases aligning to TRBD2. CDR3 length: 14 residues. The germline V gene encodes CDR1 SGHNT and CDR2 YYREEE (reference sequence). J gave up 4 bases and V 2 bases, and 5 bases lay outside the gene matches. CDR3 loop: CASSFGTSLYEQYF. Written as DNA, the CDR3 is TGTGCCAGCAGCTTCGGGACTAGTCTTTACGAGCAGTACTTC.

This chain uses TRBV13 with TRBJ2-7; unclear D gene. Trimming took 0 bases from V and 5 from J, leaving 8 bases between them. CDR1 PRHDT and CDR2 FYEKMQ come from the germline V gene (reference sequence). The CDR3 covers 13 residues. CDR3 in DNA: TGTGCCAGCAGCTTAGGACAGTTCAACGAGCAGTACTTC. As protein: CASSLGQFNEQYF.

In DNA, the CDR3 is TGTGCCAGCAGCTTAGCGCCGGGGGCGCAAGGCTACACCTTC. As protein: CASSLAPGAQGYTF. The V and J genes are TRBV7-6 and TRBJ1-2; weak D call: TRBD1 (6 bases). V was clipped by 0 bases and J by 8 bases, with 13 bases between them. The germline CDR1 and CDR2 sequences are SGHVS and FNYEAQ. CDR3 length: 14 residues.

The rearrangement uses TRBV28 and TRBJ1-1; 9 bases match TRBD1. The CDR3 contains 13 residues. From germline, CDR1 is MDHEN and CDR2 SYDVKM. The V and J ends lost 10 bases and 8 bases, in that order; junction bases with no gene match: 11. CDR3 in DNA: TGTGCCATAGCTTGGGGGACAGGGAGCGAAGCTTTCTTT. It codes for CAIAWGTGSEAFF.

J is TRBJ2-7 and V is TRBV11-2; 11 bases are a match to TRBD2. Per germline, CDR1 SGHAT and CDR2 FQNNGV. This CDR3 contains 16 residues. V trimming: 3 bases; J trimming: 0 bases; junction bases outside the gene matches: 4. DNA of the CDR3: TGTGCCAGCAGCTTGCGACTAGCGGGGACCTCCTACGAGCAGTACTTC. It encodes CASSLRLAGTSYEQYF.

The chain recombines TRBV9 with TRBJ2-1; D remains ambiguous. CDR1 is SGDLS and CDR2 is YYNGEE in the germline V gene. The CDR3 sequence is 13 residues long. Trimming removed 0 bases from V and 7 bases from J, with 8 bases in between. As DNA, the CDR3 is TGTGCCAGCAGCGTAGATTGGGCTAATGAGCAGTTCTTC. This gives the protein CASSVDWANEQFF.

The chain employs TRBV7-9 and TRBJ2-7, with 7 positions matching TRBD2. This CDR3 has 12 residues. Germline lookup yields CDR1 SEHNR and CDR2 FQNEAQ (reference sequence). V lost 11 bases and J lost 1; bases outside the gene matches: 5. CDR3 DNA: TGTGCCTCGGGGCGGGAGTCCTACGAGCAGTACTTC. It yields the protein CASGRESYEQYF.

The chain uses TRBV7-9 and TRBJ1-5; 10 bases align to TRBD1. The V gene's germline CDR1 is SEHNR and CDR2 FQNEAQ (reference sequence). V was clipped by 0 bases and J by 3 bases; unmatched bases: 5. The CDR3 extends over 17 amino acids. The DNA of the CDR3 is TGTGCCAGCAGCTTAGCGCATGGGACAGGGGACAATCAGCCCCAGCATTTT. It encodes CASSLAHGTGDNQPQHF. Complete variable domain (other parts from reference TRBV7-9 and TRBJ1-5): DTGVSQNPRHKITKRGQNVTFRCDPISEHNRLYWYRQTLGQGPEFLTYFQNEAQLEKSRLLSDRFSAERPKGSFSTLEIQRTEQGDSAMYLCASSLAHGTGDNQPQHFGDGTRLSIL.

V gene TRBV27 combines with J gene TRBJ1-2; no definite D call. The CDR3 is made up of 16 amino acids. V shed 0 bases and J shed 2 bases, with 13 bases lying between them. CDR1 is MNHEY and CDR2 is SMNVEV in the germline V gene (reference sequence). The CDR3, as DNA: TGTGCCAGCAGTTTATCGACCGGGTTTGGGAACTATGGCTACACCTTC. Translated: CASSLSTGFGNYGYTF.

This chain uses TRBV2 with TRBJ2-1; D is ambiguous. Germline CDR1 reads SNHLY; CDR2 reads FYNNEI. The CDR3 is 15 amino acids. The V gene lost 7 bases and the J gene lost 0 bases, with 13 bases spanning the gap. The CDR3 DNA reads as TGTGCCAGCATCCCAGACACTCGCTCCTACAATGAGCAGTTCTTC. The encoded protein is CASIPDTRSYNEQFF. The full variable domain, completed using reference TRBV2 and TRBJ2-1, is EPEVTQTPSHQVTQMGQEVILRCVPISNHLYFYWYRQILGQKVEFLVSFYNNEISEKSEIFDDQFSVERPDGSNFTLKIRSTKLEDSAMYFCASIPDTRSYNEQFFGPGTRLTVL.